This T cell receptor beta chain comes out of a study of graft-versus-host responses after intestinal transplantation. Tissue processing of the graft released intraepithelial and lamina propria lymphocytes from it. Profiling relied on immunoSEQ multiplex PCR, and the TCRdb table lists in-frame clones only, not all of them. Found here are around 16,000 clones, 83% of them singletons; the top ten hold under 4%. The CDR3 contains 15 residues. V dropped 0 bases and J dropped 15 bases, with 21 bases sitting between them. The germline V gene encodes CDR1 SEHNR and CDR2 FQNEAQ (reference sequence). The J gene is TRBJ2-1, the V gene TRBV7-9; D is unclear. This TCR was recovered from a human patient who received an intestinal transplant, so some T cells may come from the graft donor. Sequencing used ileum tissue, obtained about 600 days after intestinal transplantation. The CDR3, as DNA: TGTGCCAGCAGCTTAGCGACCGGCGCGGTTAATCGGCGGTTCTTC. Its translation is CASSLATGAVNRRFF. Complete variable domain (other parts from reference TRBV7-9 and TRBJ2-1): DTGVSQNPRHKITKRGQNVTFRCDPISEHNRLYWYRQTLGQGPEFLTYFQNEAQLEKSRLLSDRFSAERPKGSFSTLEIQRTEQGDSAMYLCASSLATGAVNRRFFGPGTRLTVL.